These 28 T cell receptor beta chains came from one sample sequenced in a study of T cells in Graves' hyperthyroidism and ophthalmopathy. Researchers amplified the TCR beta CDR3 regions from RNA transcripts. First-round RT-PCR with HTBI primers amplified the TCR CDR3 region. TCRdb independently ran MiXCR on the multiplex PCR reads; one entry per CDR3 protein. Of fewer than 400,000 distinct CDR3 sequences listed, 16% were seen once; the top ten hold approximately 35%. The specimen sequenced was blood. The receptors stem from a man between 25 and 39 years old with Graves' hyperthyroidism.

This chain links TRBV27 with TRBJ1-6; a possible D gene is TRBD1 (6 bases). Trimming removed 5 bases from V and 8 bases from J, with 25 bases in between. Germline assignment: CDR1 MNHEY and CDR2 SMNVEV (reference sequence). The CDR3 length is 18 residues. CDR3 nucleotides: TGTGCCAGCAGTCCTATCGGGACATCAGATCTAGTTGATTCACCCCTCCACTTT. This gives the protein CASSPIGTSDLVDSPLHF.

The J gene is TRBJ2-7, the V gene TRBV7-2, with no clear D. Trimming left V 2 bases short and J 2 bases short, with 13 bases between. The CDR3 contains 15 residues. CDR1 SGHTA and CDR2 FQGNSA come from the germline V gene. The CDR3 bases are TGTGCCAGCAGCTTACACCCCCTTGAGACCTACGAGCAGTACTTC. This codes for CASSLHPLETYEQYF.

A note on this clonotype: This sequence may be a read error, since a much larger clone differs from it by one base. The chain carries TRBV30 and TRBJ1-5; 7 bases agree with TRBD1. The CDR3 covers 13 residues. Germline lookup yields CDR1 GTSNPN and CDR2 SVGIG (reference sequence). The chain's CDR3 is CAWSSGQNQPRHF. CDR3 nucleotides: TGTGCCTGGAGCTCGGGACAGAATCAGCCCCGGCATTTT.

This clonotype was recorded at least ten times. This chain uses TRBV29-1 with TRBJ2-5; D uncertain. The germline gives CDR1 SQVTM, CDR2 ANQGSEA. CDR3 length: 10 residues. The germline V and J ends were trimmed by 7 bases and 5 bases, with 8 bases remaining between them. CDR3 sequence reads: CSGGVETQYF. The CDR3 region has the DNA TGCAGCGGGGGTGTCGAGACCCAGTACTTC. The complete variable domain, with remaining parts taken from reference TRBV29-1 and TRBJ2-5, reads SAVISQKPSRDICQRGTSLTIQCQVDSQVTMMFWYRQQPGQSLTLIATANQGSEATYESGFVIDKFPISRPNLTFSTLTVSNMSPEDSSIYLCSGGVETQYFGPGTRLLVL.

This clonotype was seen ten or more times. V is TRBV5-1 and J is TRBJ1-1; perhaps TRBD1 as D (6 bases). CDR3 length equals 14 residues. Trimming shortened V by 0 bases and J by 3 bases, and 9 bases separated the two germline ends. CDR1 and CDR2 (germline): SGHRS, YFSETQ. CDR3 nucleotides: TGCGCCAGCAGCTTGGCAGGGGTGGACACTGAAGCTTTCTTT. Translation: CASSLAGVDTEAFF.

This clonotype appeared many times. This sequence joins TRBV29-1 and TRBJ1-2, with 7 bases aligning to TRBD1. After removal of 6 bases from V and 8 bases from J, the junction contained 12 bases not matched to a gene. This CDR3 is 13 amino acids long. CDR1 and CDR2 from the germline V gene are SQVTM and ANQGSEA. The CDR3 coding sequence is TGCAGCGTCGCTGGGCAGGGGGACGTCGGCTACACCTTC. Its translation is CSVAGQGDVGYTF.

Many counts were recorded for this clonotype. This rearrangement joins TRBV20-1 to TRBJ2-3, with D unclear. Germline V CDR1 and CDR2: DFQATT, SNEGSKA (reference sequence). CDR3 size: 14 residues. V was clipped by 4 bases and J by 3 bases, with 14 bases between them. CDR3 in amino acids: CSATRAVRTDTQYF. The CDR3 region has the DNA TGCAGTGCTACACGGGCAGTGAGAACAGATACGCAGTATTTT.

This chain's CDR3 is CASSVGRQTTDTQYF. The CDR3 nucleotides are TGTGCCAGCAGCGTAGGTCGACAGACCACAGATACGCAGTATTTT. The genes are TRBV9 and TRBJ2-3; D perhaps matches TRBD1 (5 bases). Trimming took 0 bases from V and 2 from J, leaving 10 bases between them. The CDR3 loop spans 15 amino acids. Germline lookup yields CDR1 SGDLS and CDR2 YYNGEE.

About this clonotype: No conserved phenylalanine or tryptophan is present at the end of the CDR3, so a read error is the likely explanation. This sequence joins TRBV2 and TRBJ1-6, with 8 positions matching TRBD1. The CDR3 covers 13 residues. After removal of 11 bases from V and 10 bases from J, the junction contained 10 bases not matched to a gene. Per germline, CDR1 SNHLY and CDR2 FYNNEI. The CDR3 coding sequence is TGTGCCGCACACGGGGACAGGTTATCACCCCTCCACCTT. Encoded protein: CAAHGDRLSPLHL.

Regarding this clonotype: At one end the junction does not follow the germline gene, possibly because of a read error. The rearrangement joins TRBV5-5 to TRBJ1-2; 8 bases agree with TRBD1. Per the germline V gene, CDR1 is SGHKS and CDR2 is YYEKEE (reference sequence). The CDR3 runs to 14 residues. The chain's CDR3 is CTSSKDRDNYGYTF. DNA of the CDR3: TGTACCAGCAGCAAGGACAGGGATAACTATGGCTACACCTTC.

This clonotype has a count of ten or more. The genes are TRBV11-2 and TRBJ2-7, with a possible D match to TRBD2 (5 bases). The ends were cut back, 1 base at V and 4 bases at J, with 14 bases in the middle. The CDR3 is 15 amino acids. The germline CDR1 and CDR2 sequences are SGHAT and FQNNGV. The CDR3 sequence: CASSLGASTKYEQYF. The DNA for the CDR3 is TGTGCCAGCAGCTTAGGGGCTAGCACTAAATACGAGCAGTACTTC.

This clonotype was observed a single time. The chain combines TRBV9 with TRBJ2-1, with 12 nucleotides matching TRBD2. Trimming at V came to 4 bases and at J to 10 bases, leaving 12 bases not matched to a gene. The CDR3 covers 16 residues. The V gene's germline CDR1 is SGDLS and CDR2 YYNGEE. DNA of the CDR3: TGTGCCAGCAGCCCTAGCGGGAGGGAGGATGCTGGGGAGCAGTTCTTC. This gives the protein CASSPSGREDAGEQFF.

This chain links TRBV2 with TRBJ2-5, with unresolved D. The V end was cut by 5 bases, the J end by 10 bases, with 11 bases between. Germline CDR1 SNHLY, CDR2 FYNNEI. This CDR3 region has 11 residues. In DNA form, the CDR3 reads TGTGCCAGCAGTTTAGCTGCTCTCCAGTACTTC. It yields the protein CASSLAALQYF.

The chain combines TRBV28 with TRBJ1-3; D unresolved. The CDR3 runs 16 residues. Trimming cost V 2 bases and J 0 bases, with 11 bases left between them. CDR1 and CDR2 from the germline V gene are MDHEN and SYDVKM. CDR3 amino acids: CASSLAAPLSGNTIYF. CDR3 nucleotides: TGTGCCAGCAGTTTAGCGGCACCTCTCTCTGGAAACACCATATATTTT.

This clonotype has ten or more counts. The chain carries TRBV3-1 and TRBJ2-5; 7 positions agree with TRBD2. V gave up 1 base and J gave up 3 bases; unmatched junction bases: 8. The length of the CDR3 is 16 residues. Per germline, CDR1 LGHDT and CDR2 YNNKEL (reference sequence). CDR3 sequence (DNA): TGTGCCAGCAGCCAAGCTTTGGCGGGAGCGGAAGAGACCCAGTACTTC. It encodes CASSQALAGAEETQYF.

Points on this clonotype: A read error is possible here, since a much larger clone lies one base away. This rearrangement joins TRBV20-1 to TRBJ2-3; D unresolved. Trimming took 0 bases from V and 0 from J, leaving 4 bases between them. CDR1 DFQATT and CDR2 SNEGSKA come from the germline V gene (reference sequence). The CDR3 is made up of 13 amino acids. The CDR3 DNA sequence: TGCAGTGCTAGAGATTTCAGCACAGATACGCAGTATTTT. It specifies CSARDFSTDTQYF.

There are many counts of this clonotype. The J gene is TRBJ1-1, the V gene TRBV2; D remains ambiguous. The CDR3 loop spans 14 amino acids. Trimming stripped 6 bases from V and 4 bases from J, with 15 bases between. The V gene's germline CDR1 is SNHLY and CDR2 FYNNEI. The CDR3 DNA reads TGTGCCAGCAGGGCTCTTGGGCGCGGCACTGAAGCTTTCTTT. Protein product: CASRALGRGTEAFF.

This clonotype was seen more than once but under ten times. V usage is TRBV7-9 and J usage is TRBJ2-7; 12 nucleotides match TRBD2. V lost 1 base and J lost 2; bases outside the gene matches: 3. The CDR3 sequence is 16 residues long. Germline V CDR1 and CDR2: SEHNR, FQNEAQ (reference sequence). CDR3 amino acids: CASSLETSGRPYEQYF. The CDR3 region has the DNA TGTGCCAGCAGCTTAGAGACTAGCGGGAGACCCTACGAGCAGTACTTC. Full variable domain (missing parts from reference TRBV7-9 and TRBJ2-7): DTGVSQNPRHKITKRGQNVTFRCDPISEHNRLYWYRQTLGQGPEFLTYFQNEAQLEKSRLLSDRFSAERPKGSFSTLEIQRTEQGDSAMYLCASSLETSGRPYEQYFGPGTRLTVT.

This clonotype was observed a few times. The V and J genes are TRBV3-1 and TRBJ1-2; D is ambiguous. Germline V gene lookup returns CDR1 LGHDT and CDR2 YNNKEL (reference sequence). This CDR3 is built from 15 residues. Trimming removed 0 bases at V and 7 bases at J, with 15 bases between. The DNA for the CDR3 is TGTGCCAGCAGCCAAGATCTTCCGGGGAATGGTGGCTACACCTTC. Encoded protein: CASSQDLPGNGGYTF.

The table lists this clonotype with many counts. CDR3 loop: CASSVNGGPNTGELFF. The CDR3 region has the DNA TGTGCCAGCAGTGTGAATGGGGGCCCGAACACCGGGGAGCTGTTTTTT. J is TRBJ2-2 and V is TRBV2, with D maybe TRBD1 (6 bases). V lost 4 bases, J lost 0 bases, and 12 bases lay in between. Germline V gives CDR1 SNHLY, CDR2 FYNNEI. The CDR3 runs 16 residues.

This clonotype was seen at least ten times. The genes are TRBV5-4 and TRBJ2-1; 8 nucleotides agree with TRBD1. There are 13 residues in the CDR3. The germline V gene encodes CDR1 SGHNT and CDR2 YYREEE (reference sequence). The V segment lost 4 bases and the J segment 7 bases; nucleotides outside the gene matches: 4. The CDR3 loop is CASSKTGENEQFF. For the CDR3, the DNA is TGTGCCAGCAGCAAGACAGGGGAAAATGAGCAGTTCTTC.

Comment on this clonotype: A much larger clone is a single base away; this may be a read error. The genes are TRBV5-1 and TRBJ1-2, with D possibly being TRBD1 (5 bases). Germline CDR1 and CDR2: SGHRS and YFSETQ. This CDR3 has 16 residues. Between the trimmed V and J ends, which lost 1 base and 6 bases, there was a span of 19 bases. CDR3 in amino acids: CASSLYGGAGNHGYTF. The CDR3 nucleotides read TGCGCCAGCAGCTTGTACGGCGGGGCGGGGAACCATGGCTACACCTTC.

This clonotype was picked up a small number of times. The V and J genes are TRBV20-1 and TRBJ1-5, with 10 bases matching TRBD1. Germline V gives CDR1 DFQATT, CDR2 SNEGSKA (reference sequence). V lost 1 base, J lost 5 bases, and 8 bases stayed unmatched. The CDR3 totals 16 residues. The CDR3 reads CSARAWTGGSHQPQHF. CDR3 sequence (DNA): TGCAGTGCTAGAGCCTGGACAGGGGGGAGTCATCAGCCCCAGCATTTT.

V usage is TRBV5-1 and J usage is TRBJ1-2; TRBD1 matches 7 bases. Germline V gives CDR1 SGHRS, CDR2 YFSETQ. V lost 3 bases and J lost 12; bases outside the gene matches: 14. CDR3 length: 14 amino acids. CDR3 sequence: CASSSRDSSGGHTF. CDR3 nucleotide sequence: TGCGCCAGCAGCTCCCGGGACAGCTCTGGGGGCCACACCTTC.

This chain joins TRBV27 and TRBJ1-2, with D possibly matching TRBD1 (5 bases). The CDR3 is 11 amino acids. Germline CDR1 is MNHEY and CDR2 is SMNVEV (reference sequence). V was clipped by 6 bases and J by 5 bases, with 7 bases between them. The CDR3 loop reads CASSGGYGYTF. CDR3 DNA: TGTGCCAGCAGCGGGGGTTATGGCTACACCTTC.

This clonotype showed up many times. V usage is TRBV18 and J usage is TRBJ1-1, with D possibly TRBD1 on 6 matching bases. Germline V gives CDR1 KGHSH, CDR2 LQKENI. There are 15 residues in the CDR3. The ends were cut back, 3 bases at V and 0 bases at J, with 11 bases in the middle. The CDR3 sequence: CASSPQTGMNTEAFF. DNA of the CDR3: TGTGCCAGCTCACCCCAGACAGGCATGAACACTGAAGCTTTCTTT.

This clonotype was detected only a few times. The genes are TRBV5-1 and TRBJ1-1, with D possibly being TRBD1 (6 bases). With 3 bases removed from V and 5 bases from J, the gap between germline ends came to 14 bases. Looked up from germline, CDR1 is SGHRS and CDR2 is YFSETQ. There are 14 residues in the CDR3. CDR3 loop: CASSSQGGETEAFF. The CDR3 DNA follows: TGCGCCAGCAGCTCACAGGGTGGGGAGACTGAAGCTTTCTTT.

This clonotype was observed at least ten times. The gene calls are TRBV9 and TRBJ2-5, with 7 nucleotides matching TRBD2. The CDR3 extends over 16 amino acids. Trimming cost V 2 bases and J 4 bases; bases outside gene matches: 11. Germline-derived CDR1 and CDR2 are SGDLS and YYNGEE. The CDR3 here is CASSVDGLGLSETQYF. In DNA form, the CDR3 reads TGTGCCAGCAGCGTGGATGGACTAGGATTGTCAGAGACCCAGTACTTC.